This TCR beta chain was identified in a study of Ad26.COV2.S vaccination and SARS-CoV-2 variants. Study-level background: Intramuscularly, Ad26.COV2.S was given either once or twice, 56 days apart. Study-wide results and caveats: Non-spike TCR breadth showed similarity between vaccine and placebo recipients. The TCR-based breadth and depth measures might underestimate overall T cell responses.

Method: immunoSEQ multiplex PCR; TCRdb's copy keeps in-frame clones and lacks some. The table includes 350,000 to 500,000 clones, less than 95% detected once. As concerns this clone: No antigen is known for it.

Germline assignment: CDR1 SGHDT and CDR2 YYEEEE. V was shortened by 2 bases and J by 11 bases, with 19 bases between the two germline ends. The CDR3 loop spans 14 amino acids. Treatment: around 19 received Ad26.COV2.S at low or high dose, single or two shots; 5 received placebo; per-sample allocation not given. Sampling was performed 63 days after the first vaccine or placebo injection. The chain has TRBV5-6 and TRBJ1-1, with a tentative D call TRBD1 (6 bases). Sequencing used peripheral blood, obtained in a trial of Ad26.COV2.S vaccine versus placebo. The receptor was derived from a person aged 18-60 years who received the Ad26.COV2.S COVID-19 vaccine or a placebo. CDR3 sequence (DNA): TGTGCCAGCAGCTTCGGGGGGCGCAACATCGCGGCTTTCTTT. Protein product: CASSFGGRNIAAFF.